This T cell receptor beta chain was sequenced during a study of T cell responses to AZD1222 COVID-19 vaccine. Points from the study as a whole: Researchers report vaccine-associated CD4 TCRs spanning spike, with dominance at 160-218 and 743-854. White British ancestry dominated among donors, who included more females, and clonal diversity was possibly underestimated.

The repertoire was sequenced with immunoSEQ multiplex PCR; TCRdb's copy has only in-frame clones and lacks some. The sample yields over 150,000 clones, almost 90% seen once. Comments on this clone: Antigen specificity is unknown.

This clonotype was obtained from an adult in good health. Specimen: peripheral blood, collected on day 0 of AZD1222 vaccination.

The CDR3 sequence: CASSQTEIGTDTQYF. Here the CDR3 DNA reads TGTGCCAGCAGCCAGACGGAGATAGGCACAGATACGCAGTATTTT. The rearrangement links TRBV7-6 to TRBJ2-3; D not certain. Per germline, CDR1 SGHVS and CDR2 FNYEAQ. The CDR3 runs 15 residues. The V gene lost 5 bases and the J gene lost 1 base, with 13 bases spanning the gap.